This TCR beta chain was found in a study of T cells after yellow fever vaccination. Germline V gene sequence: CDR1 SGHAT, CDR2 FQNNGV. V shed 5 bases and J 5 bases; nucleotides not matched to a gene: 5. There are 14 residues in the CDR3. Making TCR cDNA involved 5'RACE template switching, which added UMIs and a universal primer site. Using its own MiXCR run on the 5' RACE reads, TCRdb lists one record per CDR3 protein. This sample has 250,000 to 350,000 distinct CDR3 sequences, with about 6.6% found just once. Study-level points and caveats: Most primary-vaccination clones recurred post-booster (around 95% CD4, 88% CD8). It was a weaker secondary response, yet one that peaked faster, at day 5 versus 15.

This clonotype has more than one count but fewer than ten. Its antigen is unidentified. This receptor was taken from a man aged 18-30 years who received the YFV17D yellow fever vaccine. Sequences were derived from PBMCs, sampled roughly seven weeks after the first yellow fever vaccination. The rearrangement joins TRBV11-2 to TRBJ2-5; 10 bases are shared with TRBD1. CDR3 region: CASSKTGGEETQYF. The CDR3 region has the DNA TGTGCCAGCAGCAAGACAGGGGGCGAGGAGACCCAGTACTTC.